The source of this T cell receptor (beta chain) is a study of blood T cell repertoires in COVID-19. In the study overall: PBMCs, B-cell-depleted T cells, or T cells were the source of the cDNA or gDNA that made up the material.

The germline CDR1 and CDR2 sequences are MGHRA and YSYEKL. The junction had 8 bases not matched to a gene; V was cut back by 5 bases and J by 4 bases. The CDR3 covers 15 residues. Two negative PCRs, clearance, or symptom resolution were required of recovered Cohort 3 donors. This clone came up a few times. Sequencing used immunoSEQ multiplex PCR; TCRdb keeps in-frame clones, though not all of them. The data show over 120,000 clones, with roughly 80% seen just once and more than 8.5% held by the top ten. The chain carries TRBV4-1 and TRBJ2-7; 10 nucleotides align to TRBD2. The clonotype originates from a middle-aged man who had recovered from COVID-19. The specimen sequenced was PBMCs or T cells enriched from blood (not recorded which). The CDR3 DNA reads TGCGCCAGCAGCTTAATAGCGGGGGGAGGGTACGAGCAGTACTTC. This encodes CASSLIAGGGYEQYF.